This entry concerns a single T cell receptor (beta chain). Expressed TCRB transcripts were sequenced because the isolated RNA had all been reverse transcribed beforehand. Sequencing used immunoSEQ multiplex PCR; TCRdb keeps in-frame clones, though not all of them. The sample yields roughly 170,000 clones, approximately 13% seen once. This sample was taken from a study of beta chain features in type 1 diabetes. CD45RO/CCR7/CD25/CD127/CD95/CD27 staining was used to isolate CD4+ naive, central memory, regulatory and stem cell-like memory cells by sorting. V was shortened by 8 bases and J by 0 bases, with 11 bases between the two germline ends. CDR1 is SNHLY, CDR2 FYNNEI, per germline. The CDR3 has 14 residues.

The sequencing input was central memory CD4+ T cells from blood. This chain links TRBV2 with TRBJ1-5; no clear D gene. This TCR was sampled from a woman aged 18-29 years in good health. CDR3 coding DNA: TGTGCCAGCGTCGGAGAGAATAGCAATCAGCCCCAGCATTTT. The encoded protein is CASVGENSNQPQHF.